The 10 T cell receptor beta chains below were found in one sample sequenced in a study of read filtering for tumor transcriptome and immune sequencing (dated by TCRdb to the early 2020s). This sample was sequenced with an Illumina HiSeq 4000. The Immunoverse kit was used to build TCR libraries from 400 ng RNA, with molecular barcoded adaptors covering alpha/delta and beta/gamma chains. Clones were called with MiXCR by TCRdb after fastp trimmed the public reads at Q25, and only in-frame beta chains were retained. Every distinct CDR3 protein forms one entry, paired with its most common genes and DNA. The sample table holds approximately 58,000 distinct CDR3 sequences, of which around 20% were seen once. The biggest ten clones account for approximately 17% of the sample. Sequencing input: a population of CD138-negative cells sorted from bone marrow. The sample's cell subset or site, from its label and the paper: bone marrow mononuclear cells depleted of CD138+ plasma/myeloma cells by negative magnetic selection. These TCRs come from a donor aged 40 or older with multiple myeloma.

The sample holds many counts of this clonotype. This chain links TRBV19 with TRBJ2-1, with D maybe TRBD2 (5 bases). Germline CDR1 is LNHDA and CDR2 is SQIVND (reference sequence). This CDR3 has 15 amino acids. Trimming took off 4 bases at V and 8 bases at J, with 18 bases between the two ends. CDR3 residues: CASSSSDAIVDEQFF. The DNA for the CDR3 is TGTGCCAGTAGTAGTAGCGACGCGATCGTGGATGAGCAGTTCTTC. Based on the CDR3 plus reference TRBV19 and TRBJ2-1, the full variable domain is DGGITQSPKYLFRKEGQNVTLSCEQNLNHDAMYWYRQDPGQGLRLIYYSQIVNDFQKGDIAEGYSVSREKKESFPLTVTSAQKNPTAFYLCASSSSDAIVDEQFFGPGTRLTVL.

This clonotype was seen ten or more times. The genes are TRBV20-1 and TRBJ1-5; no clear D gene. The CDR3 totals 16 residues. V was clipped by 0 bases and J by 7 bases, with 19 bases between them. The germline CDR1 and CDR2 sequences are DFQATT and SNEGSKA (reference sequence). The CDR3 loop is CSAREVPESPGQPQHF. The CDR3 nucleotides are TGCAGTGCTAGAGAAGTGCCGGAATCCCCCGGCCAGCCCCAGCATTTT.

The table lists this clonotype with a count of one. This may arise from a read error, as a much more abundant clone is one base away. The CDR3 is CSVGSRDGRYEQYF. The CDR3 bases are TGCAGTGTTGGTAGCCGGGACGGGAGATACGAGCAGTACTTC. The V call is TRBV20-1, the J call TRBJ2-7, with D perhaps TRBD2 (6 bases). The CDR3 is made up of 14 amino acids. Per germline, CDR1 DFQATT and CDR2 SNEGSKA (reference sequence). Trimming shortened V by 7 bases and J by 4 bases, and 20 bases separated the two germline ends.

J is TRBJ2-5 and V is TRBV2, with D possibly being TRBD2 (5 bases). Trimming pared 6 bases from V and 4 bases from J, leaving 9 bases between. CDR3 length: 12 amino acids. CDR1 is SNHLY, CDR2 FYNNEI, per germline. The CDR3 here is CASREDAETQYF. The CDR3 bases are TGTGCCAGCAGGGAGGACGCAGAGACCCAGTACTTC.

Ten or more counts support this clonotype. This chain joins TRBV10-3 and TRBJ2-5; 8 nucleotides agree with TRBD1. The CDR3 consists of 16 residues. Germline V lookup: CDR1 ENHRY, CDR2 SYGVKD. V dropped 5 bases and J dropped 3; count of bases not matched to a gene: 11. The CDR3 DNA sequence: TGTGCCATCAGTTCTTCGCCGGGACAGGATAAAGAGACCCAGTACTTC. Protein: CAISSSPGQDKETQYF.

This clonotype showed up many times. The J gene is TRBJ2-1, the V gene TRBV20-1; D uncertain. V was clipped by 0 bases and J by 4 bases, with 1 base between them. Germline assignment: CDR1 DFQATT and CDR2 SNEGSKA (reference sequence). This CDR3 contains 11 residues. This CDR3 is CSAREYNEQFF. The DNA for the CDR3 is TGCAGTGCTAGAGAATACAATGAGCAGTTCTTC.

This clonotype was counted at least ten times. The CDR3, as DNA: TGTGCCATCCAAGGCGGGGAATCCTACAATGAGCAGTTCTTC. Translating gives CAIQGGESYNEQFF. This rearrangement joins TRBV10-3 to TRBJ2-1, with D tentatively TRBD2 (6 bases). Germline V gene sequence: CDR1 ENHRY, CDR2 SYGVKD. The CDR3 sequence is 14 residues long. V was cut by 8 bases and J by 1 base, with 12 bases left in between.

The CDR3 DNA reads TGTGCCAGCAGCTTAACGAGTCGGGCCCGAGAGACCCAGTACTTC. Translation gives CASSLTSRARETQYF. The genes are TRBV7-3 and TRBJ2-5, with unresolved D. The CDR3 is made up of 15 amino acids. The germline V gene encodes CDR1 SGHTA and CDR2 FQGTGA. Deletions cut 0 bases from V and 4 bases from J, with 12 bases between.

This clonotype was detected many times. The V gene is TRBV10-3, the J gene TRBJ2-7; a possible D gene is TRBD1 (5 bases). CDR3 length equals 13 residues. Germline V gives CDR1 ENHRY, CDR2 SYGVKD. V was shortened by 4 bases and J by 2 bases, with 9 bases between the two germline ends. CDR3 bases: TGTGCCATCAGTGCCGACAGACCCTACGAGCAGTACTTC. Translating it yields CAISADRPYEQYF.

This clonotype has a count of ten or more. V usage is TRBV6-2 or TRBV6-3 and J usage is TRBJ1-5; D unclear. CDR3 length: 14 amino acids. Germline V gives CDR1 MNHEY, CDR2 SVGEGT. V shed 5 bases and J shed 7 bases, with 15 bases lying between them. For the CDR3, the DNA is TGTGCCAGCAGTGACACGGCAGCCGGCCAGCCCCAGCATTTT. This sequence encodes CASSDTAAGQPQHF.